This T cell receptor (beta chain) was retrieved from a study of blood T cells in healthy people across ages. Looked up from germline, CDR1 is SQVTM and CDR2 is ANQGSEA. CDR3 length equals 14 residues. Through a sample-barcoded 5' primer and a J-beta primer mix, a second PCR was run for roughly 6 to 11 cycles. One entry per CDR3 protein results from TCRdb running MiXCR on the 5' RACE reads. The table shows 900,000 to 950,000 distinct CDR3 sequences, with just under 30% occurring only once. Comments on this clonotype: The junction shows a germline mismatch at one end, possibly a read error.

These data are also associated with another study on T cells of mothers and their children.

The sequence was obtained from a middle-aged woman in good health. The rearrangement uses TRBV29-1 and TRBJ1-1; D is undetermined. The sample taken for sequencing was blood. The chain's CDR3 is CSAERPVPNTEAFF. The CDR3 region has the DNA TGCAGCGCTGAACGTCCAGTCCCGAACACTGAAGCTTTCTTT.